What follows describes a single T cell receptor beta chain. The data originate from a study of blood T cell repertoires in COVID-19. As handled by the study authors: How many nucleated cells were present was estimated from reference gene primer amplification. The data were produced by immunoSEQ multiplex PCR, yet TCRdb's version contains in-frame clones alone and is incomplete. D and trimming were read from the DNA, whereas the V and J calls and clone size are those reported in that table. This table holds over 120,000 clones, 85% to 90% found once. CDR3 size: 14 residues. Germline values: CDR1 LGHDT, CDR2 YNNKEL (reference sequence). V lost 1 base and J lost 7, with 13 bases in between.

V usage is TRBV3-1 (or the pseudogene TRBV3-2) and J usage is TRBJ2-5; possible D gene TRBD1, 6 bases. The material sequenced was peripheral blood. The TCR was taken from a man in his sixties with active or convalescent COVID-19. CDR3 sequence reads: CASSQVAGAGTQYF. The DNA of the CDR3 is TGTGCCAGCAGCCAAGTTGCAGGGGCCGGGACCCAGTACTTC.